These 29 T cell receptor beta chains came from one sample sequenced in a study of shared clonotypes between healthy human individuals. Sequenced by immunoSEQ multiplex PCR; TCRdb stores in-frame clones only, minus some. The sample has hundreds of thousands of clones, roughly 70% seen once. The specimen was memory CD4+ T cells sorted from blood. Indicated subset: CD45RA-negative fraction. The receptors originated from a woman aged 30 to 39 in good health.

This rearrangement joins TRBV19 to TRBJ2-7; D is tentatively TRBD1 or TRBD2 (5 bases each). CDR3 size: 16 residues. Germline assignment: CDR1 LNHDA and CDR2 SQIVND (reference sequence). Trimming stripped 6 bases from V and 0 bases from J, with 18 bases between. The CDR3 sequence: CASSPSWGVSSYEQYF. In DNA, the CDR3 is TGTGCCAGTAGCCCTAGCTGGGGCGTTAGCTCCTACGAGCAGTACTTC.

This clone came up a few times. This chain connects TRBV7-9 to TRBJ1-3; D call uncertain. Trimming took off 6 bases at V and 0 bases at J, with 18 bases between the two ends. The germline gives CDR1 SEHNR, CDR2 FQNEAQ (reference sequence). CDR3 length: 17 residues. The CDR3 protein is CASSRAGGISSGNTIYF. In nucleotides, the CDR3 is TGTGCCAGCAGTAGGGCCGGCGGGATCTCCTCTGGAAACACCATATATTTT.

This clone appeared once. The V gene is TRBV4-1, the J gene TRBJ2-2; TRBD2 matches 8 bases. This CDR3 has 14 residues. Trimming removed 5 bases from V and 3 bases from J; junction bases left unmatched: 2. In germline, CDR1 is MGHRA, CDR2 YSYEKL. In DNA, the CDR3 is TGCGCCAGCAGCTCCGGGGGGGACACCGGGGAGCTGTTTTTT. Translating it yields CASSSGGDTGELFF.

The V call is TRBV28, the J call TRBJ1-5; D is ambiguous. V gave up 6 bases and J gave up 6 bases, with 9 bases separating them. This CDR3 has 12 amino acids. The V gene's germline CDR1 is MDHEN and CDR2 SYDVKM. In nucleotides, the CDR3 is TGTGCCAGCAGCCTCTGGTCTCAGCCCCAGCATTTT. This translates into CASSLWSQPQHF.

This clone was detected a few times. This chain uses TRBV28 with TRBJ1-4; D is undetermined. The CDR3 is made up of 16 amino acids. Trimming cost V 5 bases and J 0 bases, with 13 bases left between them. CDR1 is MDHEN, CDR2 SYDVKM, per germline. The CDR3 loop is CASSGGGTATNEKLFF. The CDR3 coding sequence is TGTGCCAGCAGTGGCGGAGGAACTGCAACTAATGAAAAACTGTTTTTT.

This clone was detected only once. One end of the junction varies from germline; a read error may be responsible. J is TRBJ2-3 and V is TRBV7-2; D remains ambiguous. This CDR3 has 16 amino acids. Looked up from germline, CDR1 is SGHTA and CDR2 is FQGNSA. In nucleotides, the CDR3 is TGTGCCAGCAGATTAGATCATGCCTTTAGCACAGATACGCAGTATTTT. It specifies CASRLDHAFSTDTQYF.

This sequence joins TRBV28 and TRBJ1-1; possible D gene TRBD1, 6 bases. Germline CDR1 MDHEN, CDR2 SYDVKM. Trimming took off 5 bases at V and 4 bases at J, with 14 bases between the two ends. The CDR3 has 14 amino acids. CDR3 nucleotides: TGTGCCAGCAGTCCAAGTAGAGGGGGCACTGAAGCTTTCTTT. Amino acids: CASSPSRGGTEAFF.

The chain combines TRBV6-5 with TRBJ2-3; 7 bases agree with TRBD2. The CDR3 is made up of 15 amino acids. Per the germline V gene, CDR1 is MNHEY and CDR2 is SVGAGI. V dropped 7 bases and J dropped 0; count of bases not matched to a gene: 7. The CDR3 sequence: CASKSSGTSTDTQYF. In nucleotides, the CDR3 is TGTGCCAGCAAATCTAGCGGCACTAGCACAGATACGCAGTATTTT.

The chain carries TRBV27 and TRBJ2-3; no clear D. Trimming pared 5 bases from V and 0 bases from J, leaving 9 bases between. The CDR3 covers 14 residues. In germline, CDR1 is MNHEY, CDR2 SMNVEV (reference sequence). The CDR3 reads CASSTLASTDTQYF. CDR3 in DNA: TGTGCCAGCAGTACCCTTGCTAGCACAGATACGCAGTATTTT.

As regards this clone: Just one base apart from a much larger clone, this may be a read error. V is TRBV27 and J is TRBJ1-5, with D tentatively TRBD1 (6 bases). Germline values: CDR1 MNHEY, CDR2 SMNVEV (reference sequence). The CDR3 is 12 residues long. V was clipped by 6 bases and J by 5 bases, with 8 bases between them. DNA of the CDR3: TGTGCCAGCAGGACAGGAGATCAGCCCCAGCATTTT. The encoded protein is CASRTGDQPQHF.

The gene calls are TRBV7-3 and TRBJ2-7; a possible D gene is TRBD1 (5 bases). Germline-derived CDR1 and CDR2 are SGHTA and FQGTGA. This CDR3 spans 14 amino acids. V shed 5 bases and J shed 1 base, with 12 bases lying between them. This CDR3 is CASSPQGESYEQYF. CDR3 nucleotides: TGTGCCAGCAGCCCCCAAGGGGAATCCTACGAGCAGTACTTC.

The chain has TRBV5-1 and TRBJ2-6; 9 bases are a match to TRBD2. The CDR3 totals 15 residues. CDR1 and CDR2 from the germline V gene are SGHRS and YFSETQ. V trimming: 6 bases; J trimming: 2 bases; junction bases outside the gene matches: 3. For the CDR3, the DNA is TGCGCCAGCACTAGCGGGAACGCTGGGGCCAACGTCCTGACTTTC. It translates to CASTSGNAGANVLTF.

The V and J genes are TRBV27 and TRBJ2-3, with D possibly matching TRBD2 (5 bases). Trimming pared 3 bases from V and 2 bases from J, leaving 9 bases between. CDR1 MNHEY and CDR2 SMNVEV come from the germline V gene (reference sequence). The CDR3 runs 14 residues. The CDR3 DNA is TGTGCCAGCAGTTTCCGTCGGGACACAGATACGCAGTATTTT. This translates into CASSFRRDTDTQYF.

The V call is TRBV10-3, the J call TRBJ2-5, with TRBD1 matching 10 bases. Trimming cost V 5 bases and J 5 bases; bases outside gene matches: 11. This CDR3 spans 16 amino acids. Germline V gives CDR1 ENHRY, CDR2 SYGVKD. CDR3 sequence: CAISHTDRGLSETQYF. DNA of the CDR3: TGTGCCATCAGTCACACAGACAGGGGGCTAAGTGAGACCCAGTACTTC.

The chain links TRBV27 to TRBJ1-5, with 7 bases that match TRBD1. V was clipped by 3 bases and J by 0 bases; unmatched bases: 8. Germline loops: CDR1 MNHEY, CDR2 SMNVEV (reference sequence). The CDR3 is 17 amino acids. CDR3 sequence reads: CASSFRADRLSNQPQHF. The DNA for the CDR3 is TGTGCCAGCAGTTTTCGTGCGGACAGGCTTAGCAATCAGCCCCAGCATTTT.

The CDR3 sequence is CASSQGPYEQYF. The CDR3 DNA sequence: TGTGCCAGCAGCCAGGGACCATACGAGCAGTACTTC. The rearrangement uses TRBV28 and TRBJ2-7; the D call may be TRBD1 or TRBD2 (5 bases each). Germline loops: CDR1 MDHEN, CDR2 SYDVKM. The germline V and J ends were trimmed by 6 bases and 4 bases, with 10 bases remaining between them. The CDR3 covers 12 residues.

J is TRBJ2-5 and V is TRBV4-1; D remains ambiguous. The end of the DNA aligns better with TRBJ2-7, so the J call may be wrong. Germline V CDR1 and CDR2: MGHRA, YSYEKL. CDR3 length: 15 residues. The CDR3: CASSQDPRSAYEQYF. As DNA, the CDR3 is TGCGCCAGCAGCCAAGATCCTAGATCGGCCTACGAGCAGTACTTC.

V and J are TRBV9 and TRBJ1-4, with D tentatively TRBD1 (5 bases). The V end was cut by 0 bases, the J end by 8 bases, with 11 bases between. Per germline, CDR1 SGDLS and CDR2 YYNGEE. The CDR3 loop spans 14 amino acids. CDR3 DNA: TGTGCCAGCAGCGTAGGACAGATCGACGAAAAACTGTTTTTT. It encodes CASSVGQIDEKLFF.

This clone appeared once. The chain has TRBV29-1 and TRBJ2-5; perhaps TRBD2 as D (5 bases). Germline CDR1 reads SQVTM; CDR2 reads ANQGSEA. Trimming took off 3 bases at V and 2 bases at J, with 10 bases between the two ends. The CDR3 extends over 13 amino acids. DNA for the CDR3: TGCAGCGTTGATTTTGCGGGTCAAGAGACCCAGTACTTC. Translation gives CSVDFAGQETQYF.

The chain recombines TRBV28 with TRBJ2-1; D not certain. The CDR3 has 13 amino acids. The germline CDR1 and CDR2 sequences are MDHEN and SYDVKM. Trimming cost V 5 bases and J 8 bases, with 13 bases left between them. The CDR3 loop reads CASSVGRSDEQFF. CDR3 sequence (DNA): TGTGCCAGCAGTGTCGGACGGAGCGATGAGCAGTTCTTC.

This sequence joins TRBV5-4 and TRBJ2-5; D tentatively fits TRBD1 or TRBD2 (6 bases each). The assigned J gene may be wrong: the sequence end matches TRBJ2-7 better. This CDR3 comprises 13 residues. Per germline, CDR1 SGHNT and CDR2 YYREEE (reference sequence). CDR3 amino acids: CASSLAGAHEQYF. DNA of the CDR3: TGTGCCAGCAGCTTGGCGGGGGCACACGAGCAGTACTTC.

The CDR3 nucleotides read TGTGCCAGCAGTTTAACTGGGGTGAGAAATGGCTACACCTTC. Translating gives CASSLTGVRNGYTF. The V and J genes are TRBV28 and TRBJ1-2; the D is unclear. The CDR3 extends over 14 amino acids. Germline assignment: CDR1 MDHEN and CDR2 SYDVKM. Between the trimmed V and J ends, which lost 2 bases and 6 bases, there was a span of 13 bases.

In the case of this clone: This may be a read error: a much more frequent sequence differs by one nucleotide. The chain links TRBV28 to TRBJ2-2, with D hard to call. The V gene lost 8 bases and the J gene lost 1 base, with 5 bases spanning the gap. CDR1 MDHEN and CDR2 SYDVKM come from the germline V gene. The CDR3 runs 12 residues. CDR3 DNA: TGTGCCAGCGACCGGAACACCGGGGAGCTGTTTTTT. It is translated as CASDRNTGELFF.

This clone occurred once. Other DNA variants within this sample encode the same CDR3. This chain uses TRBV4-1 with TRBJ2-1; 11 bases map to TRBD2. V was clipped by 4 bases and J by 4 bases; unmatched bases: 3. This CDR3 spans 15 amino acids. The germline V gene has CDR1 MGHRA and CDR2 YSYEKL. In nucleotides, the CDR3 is TGCGCCAGCAGCCCGGGACTAGCGGATTACAATGAGCAGTTCTTC. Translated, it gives CASSPGLADYNEQFF.

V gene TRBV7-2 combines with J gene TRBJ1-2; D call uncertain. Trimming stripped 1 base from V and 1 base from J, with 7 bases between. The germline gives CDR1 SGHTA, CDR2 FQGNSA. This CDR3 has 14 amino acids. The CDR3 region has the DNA TGTGCCAGCAGCTTAGGCCGGATTAACTATGGCTACACCTTC. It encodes CASSLGRINYGYTF.

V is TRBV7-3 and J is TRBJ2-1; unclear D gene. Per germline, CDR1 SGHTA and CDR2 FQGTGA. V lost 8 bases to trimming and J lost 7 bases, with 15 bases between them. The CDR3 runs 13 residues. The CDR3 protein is CASGLPPRNEQFF. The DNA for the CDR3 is TGTGCCAGCGGCCTACCCCCTCGGAATGAGCAGTTCTTC. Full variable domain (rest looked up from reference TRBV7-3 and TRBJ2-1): GAGVSQTPSNKVTEKGKYVELRCDPISGHTALYWYRQSLGQGPEFLIYFQGTGAADDSGLPNDRFFAVRPEGSVSTLKIQRTERGDSAVYLCASGLPPRNEQFFGPGTRLTVL.

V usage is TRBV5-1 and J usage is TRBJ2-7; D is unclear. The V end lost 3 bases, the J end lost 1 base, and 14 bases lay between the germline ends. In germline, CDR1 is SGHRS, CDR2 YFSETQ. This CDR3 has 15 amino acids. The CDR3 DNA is TGCGCCAGCAGCTACCGGGCCTTCGGGTCCTACGAGCAGTACTTC. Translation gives CASSYRAFGSYEQYF. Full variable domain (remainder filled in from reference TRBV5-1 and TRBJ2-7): KAGVTQTPRYLIKTRGQQVTLSCSPISGHRSVSWYQQTPGQGLQFLFEYFSETQRNKGNFPGRFSGRQFSNSRSEMNVSTLELGDSALYLCASSYRAFGSYEQYFGPGTRLTVT.

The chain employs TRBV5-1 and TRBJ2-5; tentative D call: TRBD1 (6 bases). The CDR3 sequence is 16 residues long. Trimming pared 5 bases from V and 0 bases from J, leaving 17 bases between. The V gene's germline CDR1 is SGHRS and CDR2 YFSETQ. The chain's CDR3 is CASSLQGLGHQETQYF. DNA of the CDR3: TGCGCCAGCAGTTTACAGGGATTGGGGCACCAAGAGACCCAGTACTTC.

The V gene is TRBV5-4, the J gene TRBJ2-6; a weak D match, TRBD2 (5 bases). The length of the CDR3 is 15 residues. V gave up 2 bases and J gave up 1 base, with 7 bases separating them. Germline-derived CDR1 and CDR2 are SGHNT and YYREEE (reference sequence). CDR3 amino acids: CASSFRGSGANVLTF. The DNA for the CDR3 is TGTGCCAGCAGCTTCAGAGGGTCTGGGGCCAACGTCCTGACTTTC.